These 28 T cell receptor beta chains were sequenced from one sample in a study of T cell responses to AZD1222 COVID-19 vaccine. Some clones are missing from TCRdb's copy, which holds only in-frame ones; the method was immunoSEQ multiplex PCR. The table lists around 70,000 clones, more than 80% of them singletons, with about 2.7% in the top ten. Here the sequenced sample was peripheral blood, taken on day 0 of AZD1222 vaccination. Source of these receptors: an adult in good health.

This clone was observed a handful of times. The CDR3 spells CASSIMANTGAQHF. CDR3 DNA: TGTGCCAGTAGTATTATGGCCAACACTGGAGCCCAGCATTTT. V is TRBV19 and J is TRBJ1-5; D unclear. With 3 bases removed from V and 11 bases from J, the gap between germline ends came to 17 bases. The CDR3 length is 14 residues. Per germline, CDR1 LNHDA and CDR2 SQIVND (reference sequence).

V and J are TRBV4-3 and TRBJ1-5, with a weak D call TRBD1 (6 bases). Trimming left V 1 base short and J 5 bases short, with 12 bases between. The CDR3 runs to 15 residues. Germline values: CDR1 LGHNA, CDR2 YSLEER. Written as DNA, the CDR3 is TGCGCCAGCAGCCAAGGTTGGGGGCCAGATCAGCCCCAGCATTTT. Encoded protein: CASSQGWGPDQPQHF.

J is TRBJ2-7 and V is TRBV5-1; tentatively, D is TRBD1 or TRBD2 (6 bases each). The V and J ends lost 5 bases and 0 bases respectively, with 15 bases between them. The germline CDR1 and CDR2 sequences are SGHRS and YFSETQ. This CDR3 has 15 amino acids. The CDR3 sequence is CASSSRPGASYEQYF. Written as DNA, the CDR3 is TGCGCCAGCAGTAGCCGGCCGGGGGCCTCCTACGAGCAGTACTTC.

The chain recombines TRBV28 with TRBJ2-3, with D perhaps matching TRBD1 (6 bases). The CDR3 consists of 14 residues. V lost 3 bases and J 2 bases, leaving 9 bases between the germline ends. The V gene's germline CDR1 is MDHEN and CDR2 SYDVKM. The CDR3: CASSFWTDTDTQYF. The CDR3 DNA follows: TGTGCCAGCAGTTTCTGGACAGACACAGATACGCAGTATTTT. Together with reference TRBV28 and TRBJ2-3, the CDR3 gives the full variable domain: DVKVTQSSRYLVKRTGEKVFLECVQDMDHENMFWYRQDPGLGLRLIYFSYDVKMKEKGDIPEGYSVSREKKERFSLILESASTNQTSMYLCASSFWTDTDTQYFGPGTRLTVL.

Here the CDR3 reads CASIGTAGAGTIYF. Here the CDR3 DNA reads TGTGCCAGTATCGGGACCGCCGGTGCAGGCACCATATATTTT. The V gene is TRBV19, the J gene TRBJ1-3; a possible D gene is TRBD1 (5 bases). The V gene's germline CDR1 is LNHDA and CDR2 SQIVND (reference sequence). The CDR3 loop spans 14 amino acids. Trimming pared 7 bases from V and 9 bases from J, leaving 19 bases between.

This clone was seen a single time. The chain is built from TRBV7-3 and TRBJ1-1, with D tentatively TRBD1 (5 bases). CDR3 size: 12 residues. Trimming pared 3 bases from V and 4 bases from J, leaving 6 bases between. Germline CDR1 SGHTA, CDR2 FQGTGA. DNA for the CDR3: TGTGCCAGCAGCTTTGGGGCCACTGAAGCTTTCTTT. Protein: CASSFGATEAFF.

The chain has TRBV3-1 (or the pseudogene TRBV3-2) and TRBJ2-5, with no clear D. There are 14 residues in the CDR3. The germline CDR1 and CDR2 sequences are LGHDT and YNNKEL (reference sequence). V was clipped by 0 bases and J by 4 bases, with 9 bases between them. The CDR3 protein is CASSQDISLETQYF. CDR3 DNA: TGTGCCAGCAGCCAAGATATTAGTCTAGAGACCCAGTACTTC.

The V gene is TRBV19, the J gene TRBJ1-6, with 7 bases matching TRBD1. The CDR3 consists of 14 residues. V shed 7 bases, J shed 7 bases, and the junction held 7 bases outside the gene matches. Germline V CDR1 and CDR2: LNHDA, SQIVND (reference sequence). Here the CDR3 DNA reads TGTGCCAGTATGGAACAGGGGCGGAATTCACCCCTCCACTTT. Translating it yields CASMEQGRNSPLHF.

V and J are TRBV7-2 and TRBJ1-5; D ambiguous. The V gene lost 1 base and the J gene lost 7 bases, with 14 bases spanning the gap. Per germline, CDR1 SGHTA and CDR2 FQGNSA. CDR3 size: 15 residues. CDR3 loop: CASSLGGPHGQPQHF. The CDR3 region has the DNA TGTGCCAGCAGCTTAGGCGGTCCCCACGGGCAGCCCCAGCATTTT.

The J gene is TRBJ2-1, the V gene TRBV9; the D call may be TRBD1 or TRBD2 (5 bases each). Trimming shortened V by 3 bases and J by 2 bases, and 12 bases separated the two germline ends. The CDR3 has 15 amino acids. Germline V gene data show CDR1 as SGDLS and CDR2 as YYNGEE. CDR3 region: CASSGGTEPYNEQFF. CDR3 sequence (DNA): TGTGCCAGCAGCGGTGGGACGGAGCCCTACAATGAGCAGTTCTTC.

The gene calls are TRBV19 and TRBJ1-5; 10 positions agree with TRBD1. V lost 4 bases and J lost 0; bases outside the gene matches: 18. Germline V CDR1 and CDR2: LNHDA, SQIVND (reference sequence). The CDR3 length is 21 residues. The CDR3 DNA follows: TGTGCCAGTAGTACGACAGGGGGCCAACCCCCCTTTTTTTATAGCAATCAGCCCCAGCATTTT. Translation gives CASSTTGGQPPFFYSNQPQHF.

The chain carries TRBV4-1 and TRBJ1-5; 8 bases are shared with TRBD1. Germline V lookup: CDR1 MGHRA, CDR2 YSYEKL. Unmatched junction bases numbered 8, after V lost 0 bases and J lost 7 bases. This CDR3 region has 16 residues. This CDR3 reads CASSQDLTGAGQPQHF. The CDR3 nucleotides are TGCGCCAGCAGCCAAGATCTGACAGGGGCGGGGCAGCCCCAGCATTTT.

The rearrangement uses TRBV9 and TRBJ1-1; the D is unclear. The CDR3 is 14 residues long. The germline V and J ends were trimmed by 4 bases and 5 bases, with 15 bases remaining between them. Looked up from germline, CDR1 is SGDLS and CDR2 is YYNGEE. CDR3 sequence: CASSLAASQTEAFF. Here the CDR3 DNA reads TGTGCCAGCAGCCTGGCGGCAAGTCAAACTGAAGCTTTCTTT.

V is TRBV28 and J is TRBJ2-7, with 8 nucleotides matching TRBD1. The germline V gene encodes CDR1 MDHEN and CDR2 SYDVKM. This CDR3 spans 15 amino acids. With V trimmed by 6 bases and J by 2 bases, 9 bases remained unmatched. As DNA, the CDR3 is TGTGCCAGCAGCATCGACAGGGGAAGAGCCTACGAGCAGTACTTC. It yields the protein CASSIDRGRAYEQYF.

In regard to this clone: This same CDR3 is encoded by further DNA sequences in the sample. This chain uses TRBV19 with TRBJ2-1; 12 nucleotides match TRBD2. The CDR3 runs to 15 residues. The ends lost 6 bases at V and 4 bases at J; junction bases unmatched: 4. Looked up from germline, CDR1 is LNHDA and CDR2 is SQIVND (reference sequence). This chain's CDR3 is CASSMTSGSYNEQFF. CDR3 in DNA: TGTGCCAGTAGCATGACTAGCGGGAGTTACAATGAGCAGTTCTTC.

As concerns this clone: No DNA is shown, since the ends of the CDR3 on it are uncertain; the CDR3 is the one TCRdb lists. The chain recombines TRBV1 with TRBJ1-6; TRBD1 was called by the table and not checked on the DNA. TRBV1 constitutes a pseudogene. Termini included, the CDR3 measures 20 amino acids. The CDR3 protein is CTSSQDCFGTGSSYNSPLHF.

CDR3 residues: CASTGFGFQPQHF. CDR3 DNA sequence: TGTGCCAGCACCGGATTCGGGTTTCAGCCCCAGCATTTT. The chain is built from TRBV28 and TRBJ1-5; D gene unclear. Deletions cut 7 bases from V and 6 bases from J, with 13 bases between. The CDR3 is 13 residues long. CDR1 is MDHEN, CDR2 SYDVKM, per germline.

This sequence joins TRBV10-3 and TRBJ2-1; D gene ambiguous. Looked up from germline, CDR1 is ENHRY and CDR2 is SYGVKD. V was pared by 2 bases and J by 6 bases, with 11 bases between. The CDR3 is made up of 14 amino acids. CDR3 coding DNA: TGTGCCATCAGTGAGAGTGACCACCGCAATGAGCAGTTCTTC. Protein product: CAISESDHRNEQFF.

The chain is built from TRBV28 and TRBJ2-6, with a possible D match to TRBD1 (6 bases). The CDR3 is 15 residues long. Germline CDR1 reads MDHEN; CDR2 reads SYDVKM. Between the trimmed V and J ends, which lost 8 bases and 0 bases, there was a span of 11 bases. CDR3 bases: TGTGCCAGCCTCCAGGGGAGCTCTGGGGCCAACGTCCTGACTTTC. This encodes CASLQGSSGANVLTF.

This clone occurred a few times. The V gene is TRBV9, the J gene TRBJ2-7; 9 bases match TRBD1. Germline loops: CDR1 SGDLS, CDR2 YYNGEE. The CDR3 covers 15 residues. Trimming took 4 bases from V and 6 from J; bases not matched to a gene: 11. Here the CDR3 DNA reads TGTGCCAGCAGCCCATCCCCAGGGACAGGGCTCGAGCAGTACTTC. Its translation: CASSPSPGTGLEQYF.

The rearrangement joins TRBV5-1 to TRBJ1-1; maybe TRBD1 (6 bases). The CDR3 has 14 residues. The V end lost 3 bases, the J end lost 3 bases, and 12 bases lay between the germline ends. Germline lookup yields CDR1 SGHRS and CDR2 YFSETQ. CDR3 sequence: CASSSSRGDTEAFF. In DNA, the CDR3 is TGCGCCAGCAGCTCATCCAGGGGCGACACTGAAGCTTTCTTT.

The chain is built from TRBV5-1 and TRBJ2-7; 8 nucleotides agree with TRBD1. Per germline, CDR1 SGHRS and CDR2 YFSETQ. CDR3 size: 14 residues. Trimming removed 4 bases from V and 2 bases from J; junction bases left unmatched: 5. The CDR3 DNA follows: TGCGCCAGCAGCCGTTCAGGGGGCCCCTACGAGCAGTACTTC. This gives the protein CASSRSGGPYEQYF.

J is TRBJ2-1 and V is TRBV7-3; D remains ambiguous. This CDR3 contains 15 residues. Germline CDR1 SGHTA, CDR2 FQGTGA. V lost 1 base and J 3 bases, leaving 10 bases between the germline ends. The CDR3 DNA follows: TGTGCCAGCAGCTTAATTCCCAGCGACTACAATGAGCAGTTCTTC. Its protein is CASSLIPSDYNEQFF.

The CDR3 DNA is TGTGCCAGCAGCCCTTCGGCAGGGGCTTTCTACGAGCAGTACTTC. It translates to CASSPSAGAFYEQYF. This chain joins TRBV4-2 and TRBJ2-7; weak D call: TRBD1 (6 bases). The V end lost 4 bases, the J end lost 3 bases, and 16 bases lay between the germline ends. The CDR3 is 15 residues long. The germline V gene has CDR1 LGHNA and CDR2 YNFKEQ.

This chain uses TRBV7-2 with TRBJ2-7; weak D call: TRBD2 (5 bases). This CDR3 region has 13 residues. CDR1 SGHTA and CDR2 FQGNSA come from the germline V gene. The V gene lost 2 bases and the J gene lost 6 bases, with 11 bases spanning the gap. The DNA for the CDR3 is TGTGCCAGCAGCTTATCGCTAGCTAGCGAGCAGTACTTC. It codes for CASSLSLASEQYF.

V is TRBV30 and J is TRBJ2-1; 14 bases are a match to TRBD2. Trimming took 5 bases from V and 7 from J; bases not matched to a gene: 7. In germline, CDR1 is GTSNPN, CDR2 SVGIG (reference sequence). This CDR3 contains 15 residues. The CDR3: CAWRLAGGLLNEQFF. The CDR3 nucleotides are TGTGCCTGGCGACTAGCGGGGGGGCTTTTAAATGAGCAGTTCTTC.

CDR3 protein: CASSLDRHNEQFF. The CDR3 DNA is TGTGCCAGCAGCTTAGATAGACACAATGAGCAGTTCTTC. The chain uses TRBV11-2 and TRBJ2-1; no clear D gene. CDR1 SGHAT and CDR2 FQNNGV come from the germline V gene. The CDR3 is made up of 13 amino acids. V lost 0 bases and J lost 5, with 5 bases in between. Full variable domain (rest looked up from reference TRBV11-2 and TRBJ2-1): EAGVAQSPRYKIIEKRQSVAFWCNPISGHATLYWYQQILGQGPKLLIQFQNNGVVDDSQLPKDRFSAERLKGVDSTLKIQPAKLEDSAVYLCASSLDRHNEQFFGPGTRLTVL.

The V and J genes are TRBV13 and TRBJ2-1; D is unclear. V was trimmed by 7 bases and J by 4 bases, leaving 20 bases between them. The CDR3 has 16 amino acids. Germline V gene sequence: CDR1 PRHDT, CDR2 FYEKMQ (reference sequence). The CDR3 is CASNPGRGTNYNEQFF. CDR3 DNA: TGTGCCAGCAACCCAGGCCGCGGCACGAATTACAATGAGCAGTTCTTC.